This T cell receptor beta chain was recovered during a study of T-cell memory formation after mild COVID-19. CDR1 and CDR2 (germline): SGHTA, FQGNSA. The CDR3 extends over 15 amino acids. Researchers used 5'RACE with constant-segment primers to make TCR alpha and TCR beta cDNA libraries that carry sample barcodes and UMIs. One entry per CDR3 protein, called by TCRdb with MiXCR from the 5' RACE reads. The table shows tens of thousands of distinct CDR3 sequences, with around 15% occurring only once. A note on this clonotype: An end of the junction does not agree with germline; a read error may underlie this.

V is TRBV7-2 and J is TRBJ2-1; D gene ambiguous. Sample: PBMCs or a T cell subset sorted from them (not recorded which). The TCR comes from a man younger than 35 who had mild COVID-19 (a few samples of this study predate the infection). Cell type and time point are not known. The CDR3 nucleotides are TGTGCCAGCACCTTACTATGGGTTGAGTACAATGAGCAGTTCTTC. As protein: CASTLLWVEYNEQFF. The whole variable domain, filled in from reference TRBV7-2 and TRBJ2-1, reads GAGVSQSPSNKVTEKGKDVELRCDPISGHTALYWYRQSLGQGLEFLIYFQGNSAPDKSGLPSDRFSAERTGGSVSTLTIQRTQQEDSAVYLCASTLLWVEYNEQFFGPGTRLTVL.